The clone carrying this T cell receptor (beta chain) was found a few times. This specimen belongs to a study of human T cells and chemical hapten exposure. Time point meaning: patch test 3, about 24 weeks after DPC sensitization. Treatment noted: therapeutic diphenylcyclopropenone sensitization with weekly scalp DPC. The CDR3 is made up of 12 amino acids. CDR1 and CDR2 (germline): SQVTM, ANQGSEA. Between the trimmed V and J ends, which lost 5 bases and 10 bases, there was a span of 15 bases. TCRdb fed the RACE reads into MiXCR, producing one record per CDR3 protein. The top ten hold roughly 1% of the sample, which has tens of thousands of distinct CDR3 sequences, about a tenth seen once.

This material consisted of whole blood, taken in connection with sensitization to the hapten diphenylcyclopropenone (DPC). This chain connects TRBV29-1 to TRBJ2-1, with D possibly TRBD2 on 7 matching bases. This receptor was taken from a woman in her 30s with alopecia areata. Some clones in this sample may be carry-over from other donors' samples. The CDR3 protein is CSVLKPGGEQFF. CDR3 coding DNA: TGCAGCGTTTTAAAACCGGGGGGCGAGCAGTTCTTC.